Listed below are T cell receptor beta chains from one sample, sequenced in a study of vaccination and CD4 T cells after COVID-19. MiXCR, run by TCRdb on the PCR reads, gives a single entry per CDR3 protein. Among about 25,000 distinct CDR3 sequences listed, roughly 49% were seen once. These receptors' targets are unknown. The specimen was CD4+ T cells from blood, cultured in vitro. The receptors stem from a human donor who had recovered from COVID-19. The CDR3 runs from the conserved cysteine through the conserved F or W. Fields, in order: V gene, D gene, clone size, J gene, CDR3 protein, CDR3 DNA. A D gene is named only where the DNA matches it firmly. Size tells how often a clone was seen (once, few, many) or the class of an expanded clone, and some rows leave it out.

v_call: TRBV11-3
d_call: NA
clone_size: NA
j_call: TRBJ2-5
cdr3_aa: CASSLGGGLDQETQYF
cdr3_nt: TGTGCCAGCAGCTTAGGTGGGGGGCTGGACCAAGAGACCCAGTACTTC

v_call: TRBV12-3/TRBV12-4
d_call: TRBD1
clone_size: few
j_call: TRBJ2-7
cdr3_aa: CASSRTGSEQYF
cdr3_nt: TGTGCCAGCAGTCGGACAGGGAGCGAGCAGTACTTC

v_call: TRBV7-7
d_call: NA
clone_size: few
j_call: TRBJ1-6
cdr3_aa: CASSLFRNSPLHF
cdr3_nt: TGTGCCAGCAGCTTATTTCGGAATTCACCCCTCCACTTT

v_call: TRBV5-4
d_call: NA
clone_size: NA
j_call: TRBJ2-6
cdr3_aa: CASSHPGSGANVLTF
cdr3_nt: TGTGCCAGCAGCCATCCAGGCTCTGGGGCCAACGTCCTGACTTTC

v_call: TRBV10-3
d_call: NA
clone_size: NA
j_call: TRBJ2-1
cdr3_aa: CAISDPGTVNNEQFF
cdr3_nt: TGTGCCATCAGTGACCCCGGGACGGTCAACAATGAGCAGTTCTTC

v_call: TRBV28
d_call: NA
clone_size: NA
j_call: TRBJ1-1
cdr3_aa: CASSLTRVGMNTEAFF
cdr3_nt: TGTGCCAGCAGTTTAACCAGGGTAGGCATGAACACTGAAGCTTTCTTT

v_call: TRBV12-3/TRBV12-4
d_call: TRBD1
clone_size: once
j_call: TRBJ2-7
cdr3_aa: CASSFRVGDRGDEQYF
cdr3_nt: TGTGCCAGCAGTTTTAGGGTGGGGGACAGGGGGGACGAGCAGTACTTC

v_call: TRBV28
d_call: TRBD1
clone_size: NA
j_call: TRBJ2-7
cdr3_aa: CASRNPRTGSSYEQYF
cdr3_nt: TGTGCCAGCAGAAACCCCAGGACAGGTAGCTCCTACGAGCAGTACTTC

v_call: TRBV27
d_call: NA
clone_size: NA
j_call: TRBJ2-3
cdr3_aa: CASSLETGVHPTDTQYF
cdr3_nt: TGTGCCAGCAGTTTGGAAACGGGGGTCCACCCCACAGATACGCAGTATTTT

v_call: TRBV18
d_call: TRBD1
clone_size: NA
j_call: TRBJ1-6
cdr3_aa: CASSPGQGLNSPLHF
cdr3_nt: TGTGCCAGCTCACCAGGACAGGGACTCAATTCACCCCTCCACTTT

v_call: TRBV27
d_call: NA
clone_size: few
j_call: TRBJ2-7
cdr3_aa: CASSSSIGRRSSLSYEQYF
cdr3_nt: TGTGCCAGCAGTTCAAGTATAGGTCGCAGGTCGAGCCTCTCCTACGAGCAGTACTTC

v_call: TRBV20-1
d_call: NA
clone_size: few
j_call: TRBJ1-5
cdr3_aa: CSARGRSFQPQHF
cdr3_nt: TGCAGTGCTAGAGGGCGAAGTTTTCAGCCCCAGCATTTT

v_call: TRBV6-2/TRBV6-3
d_call: TRBD2
clone_size: NA
j_call: TRBJ2-3
cdr3_aa: CASEAGGLLNTQYF
cdr3_nt: TGTGCCAGCGAAGCGGGAGGGCTATTAAATACGCAGTATTTT

v_call: TRBV7-8
d_call: NA
clone_size: NA
j_call: TRBJ1-5
cdr3_aa: CASSAPGNQPQHF
cdr3_nt: TGTGCCAGCAGCGCCCCAGGGAATCAGCCCCAGCATTTT

v_call: TRBV11-1
d_call: NA
clone_size: NA
j_call: TRBJ2-7
cdr3_aa: CASSWGGRLDEQYF
cdr3_nt: TGTGCCAGCAGCTGGGGTGGGCGGCTTGACGAGCAGTACTTC

v_call: TRBV6-1
d_call: TRBD1
clone_size: few
j_call: TRBJ1-1
cdr3_aa: CASRTGARAFF
cdr3_nt: TGTGCCAGCAGGACAGGGGCTAGAGCTTTCTTT

v_call: TRBV27
d_call: TRBD1
clone_size: NA
j_call: TRBJ2-7
cdr3_aa: CASSSYRGQWYEQYF
cdr3_nt: TGTGCCAGCAGTTCCTACAGGGGGCAGTGGTACGAGCAGTACTTC

v_call: TRBV20-1
d_call: NA
clone_size: NA
j_call: TRBJ1-5
cdr3_aa: CSARDMANQPQHF
cdr3_nt: TGCAGTGCTAGAGATATGGCGAATCAGCCCCAGCATTTT

v_call: TRBV2
d_call: TRBD1
clone_size: few
j_call: TRBJ1-1
cdr3_aa: CASSEGTGALNTEAFF
cdr3_nt: TGTGCCAGCAGTGAAGGGACAGGGGCCCTGAACACTGAAGCTTTCTTT

v_call: TRBV6-5
d_call: TRBD2
clone_size: NA
j_call: TRBJ2-1
cdr3_aa: CASSFTGLAGGRNEQFF
cdr3_nt: TGTGCCAGCAGTTTTACGGGACTAGCGGGAGGTCGCAATGAGCAGTTCTTC

v_call: TRBV12-3/TRBV12-4
d_call: TRBD2
clone_size: NA
j_call: TRBJ2-5
cdr3_aa: CASSSGVGGRETQYF
cdr3_nt: TGTGCCAGCAGTTCCGGAGTGGGAGGGAGGGAGACCCAGTACTTC

v_call: TRBV20-1
d_call: NA
clone_size: NA
j_call: TRBJ2-7
cdr3_aa: CSACGTDFPYEQYF
cdr3_nt: TGCAGTGCTTGCGGGACGGACTTTCCCTACGAGCAGTACTTC

v_call: TRBV29-1
d_call: TRBD1
clone_size: NA
j_call: TRBJ2-1
cdr3_aa: CSVEATGGAYNEQFF
cdr3_nt: TGCAGCGTTGAGGCGACAGGGGGGGCTTACAATGAGCAGTTCTTC

v_call: TRBV6-1
d_call: TRBD1
clone_size: NA
j_call: TRBJ1-1
cdr3_aa: CASSLRTGLNTEAFF
cdr3_nt: TGTGCCAGCAGTCTTCGGACAGGGTTGAACACTGAAGCTTTCTTT

v_call: TRBV7-2
d_call: NA
clone_size: few
j_call: TRBJ1-4
cdr3_aa: CASSPSGTNEKLFF
cdr3_nt: TGTGCCAGCAGCCCCTCTGGAACTAATGAAAAACTGTTTTTT

v_call: TRBV6-5
d_call: NA
clone_size: few
j_call: TRBJ2-3
cdr3_aa: CASSYDRGLRTDTQYF
cdr3_nt: TGTGCCAGCAGTTACGATCGGGGGCTCCGGACAGATACGCAGTATTTT

v_call: TRBV28
d_call: NA
clone_size: NA
j_call: TRBJ2-7
cdr3_aa: CASSFGPYEQYF
cdr3_nt: TGTGCCAGCAGTTTCGGGCCCTACGAGCAGTACTTC

v_call: TRBV2
d_call: NA
clone_size: NA
j_call: TRBJ2-1
cdr3_aa: CASSSAANEQFF
cdr3_nt: TGTGCCAGCAGCAGCGCGGCCAATGAGCAGTTCTTC

v_call: TRBV5-8
d_call: NA
clone_size: NA
j_call: TRBJ2-5
cdr3_aa: CASSPQVGETQYF
cdr3_nt: TGTGCCAGCAGCCCTCAAGTTGGGGAGACCCAGTACTTC

v_call: TRBV4-2
d_call: NA
clone_size: NA
j_call: TRBJ1-6
cdr3_aa: CASSLLLLGQTDNSPLHF
cdr3_nt: TGTGCCAGCAGCCTTTTGCTATTAGGACAGACGGATAATTCACCCCTCCACTTT

v_call: TRBV2
d_call: NA
clone_size: NA
j_call: TRBJ2-1
cdr3_aa: CASSDSYNEQFF
cdr3_nt: TGTGCCAGCAGTGACAGTTACAATGAGCAGTTCTTC

v_call: TRBV27
d_call: NA
clone_size: NA
j_call: TRBJ2-5
cdr3_aa: CASSFLAGQETQYF
cdr3_nt: TGTGCCAGCAGTTTCCTCGCAGGCCAAGAGACCCAGTACTTC

v_call: TRBV2
d_call: TRBD1
clone_size: few
j_call: TRBJ1-5
cdr3_aa: CASTMNVGRGQPQHF
cdr3_nt: TGTGCCAGCACGATGAACGTGGGCAGGGGGCAGCCCCAGCATTTT

v_call: TRBV25-1
d_call: TRBD1
clone_size: NA
j_call: TRBJ1-1
cdr3_aa: CASSEYQGGSTEAFF
cdr3_nt: TGTGCCAGCAGTGAATATCAGGGGGGCAGTACTGAAGCTTTCTTT

v_call: TRBV30
d_call: NA
clone_size: NA
j_call: TRBJ2-5
cdr3_aa: CAWSFTQTQYF
cdr3_nt: TGTGCCTGGAGTTTCACGCAGACCCAGTACTTC

v_call: TRBV6-2/TRBV6-3
d_call: NA
clone_size: NA
j_call: TRBJ2-1
cdr3_aa: CASSYLGSPYNEQFF
cdr3_nt: TGTGCCAGCAGTTATCTTGGCAGTCCCTACAATGAGCAGTTCTTC

v_call: TRBV10-2
d_call: NA
clone_size: NA
j_call: TRBJ2-7
cdr3_aa: CASRTTGTSYEQYF
cdr3_nt: TGCGCCAGCAGGACGACAGGGACTTCCTACGAGCAGTACTTC

v_call: TRBV7-6
d_call: NA
clone_size: NA
j_call: TRBJ2-2
cdr3_aa: CASSLGVTANTGELFF
cdr3_nt: TGTGCCAGCAGCTTAGGGGTGACAGCGAACACCGGGGAGCTGTTTTTT

v_call: TRBV5-1
d_call: NA
clone_size: NA
j_call: TRBJ2-5
cdr3_aa: CATRLGVGETQYF
cdr3_nt: TGCGCCACCCGGTTGGGGGTCGGGGAGACCCAGTACTTC

v_call: TRBV28
d_call: NA
clone_size: NA
j_call: TRBJ1-2
cdr3_aa: CASSLDGRDYGYTF
cdr3_nt: TGTGCCAGCAGTTTAGACGGACGAGACTATGGCTACACCTTC

v_call: TRBV12-3/TRBV12-4
d_call: TRBD1
clone_size: NA
j_call: TRBJ1-1
cdr3_aa: CASSFRGQGTEAFF
cdr3_nt: TGTGCCAGCAGTTTTAGGGGACAGGGAACTGAAGCTTTCTTT

v_call: TRBV20-1
d_call: TRBD1
clone_size: few
j_call: TRBJ1-4
cdr3_aa: CSAIRTGVTNEKLFF
cdr3_nt: TGCAGTGCTATACGGACAGGGGTAACTAATGAAAAACTGTTTTTT

v_call: TRBV2
d_call: NA
clone_size: NA
j_call: TRBJ2-7
cdr3_aa: CASSVEVRSEQYF
cdr3_nt: TGTGCCAGCAGTGTGGAGGTTCGTAGCGAGCAGTACTTC

v_call: TRBV6-5
d_call: NA
clone_size: NA
j_call: TRBJ2-7
cdr3_aa: CASSYSLTINYEQYF
cdr3_nt: TGTGCCAGCAGTTACTCCCTCACAATAAACTACGAGCAGTACTTC

v_call: TRBV7-3
d_call: NA
clone_size: NA
j_call: TRBJ2-1
cdr3_aa: CASSFGVNNEQFF
cdr3_nt: TGTGCCAGCTCCTTTGGGGTAAACAATGAGCAGTTCTTC